This TCR beta chain was found in a study of monozygotic twins with inflammatory bowel disease. Eight distinct reactions (per sample) were used to make the cDNA. UMIs that included a 6-nucleotide sample barcode were added by template switching, which took place during cDNA synthesis. No DNA is given; TCRdb re-called the 5' RACE reads and lists each CDR3 protein once. Found here are approximately 390,000 distinct CDR3 sequences; the top ten clones hold around 2.3%. Staff drew a roughly 2.5 ml blood sample from each donor. The V gene's germline CDR1 is SGDLS and CDR2 YYNGEE. The CDR3 is 16 amino acids. Material: blood. The sequence derives from a human donor with ulcerative colitis or Crohn's disease, or a healthy co-twin of an affected twin (not recorded which). The V call is TRBV9, the J call TRBJ2-1; lacking DNA, the TRBD2 call made by TCRdb goes unchecked. This CDR3 is CASKKASGGDYNEQFF.